These 7 T cell receptor beta chains were sequenced from one sample in a study of post-analysis software for immune sequencing data. Whole-study results and caveats: Several TRBV segments occurring more often in patients than controls included TRBV5-6, TRBV5-1 and TRBV20-1.

The antigens for these receptors are not known. Researchers reported that TCR beta cDNA libraries carried unique molecular identifiers. One entry per CDR3 protein results from TCRdb running MiXCR on the PCR reads. The sample lists 820,000 or so distinct CDR3 sequences, approximately 57% occurring once. The sequenced material came from blood. Receptors originate from a girl aged 5 to 17 with multiple sclerosis.

The sample holds a few counts of this clonotype. The chain uses TRBV11-2 and TRBJ1-6; no firm D call. Trimming pared 1 base from V and 0 bases from J, leaving 10 bases between. Germline V gene sequence: CDR1 SGHAT, CDR2 FQNNGV. The CDR3 length is 17 residues. The CDR3 coding sequence is TGTGCCAGCAGCTTAGTTGGCGGGAGCTCCTATAATTCACCCCTCCACTTT. Translated, it gives CASSLVGGSSYNSPLHF.

In its sample, this clonotype was seen once. One end of the junction varies from germline; a read error may be responsible. The chain links TRBV12-3 or TRBV12-4 to TRBJ2-1; possibly TRBD1 for D (7 bases). The CDR3 runs to 14 residues. This chain's CDR3 is CASRRDSSHNEQFF. The CDR3 DNA sequence: TGTGCCAGCAGGCGGGACAGCTCCCACAATGAGCAGTTCTTC.

There are a few counts of this clonotype. The chain combines TRBV9 with TRBJ1-2; D might be TRBD1 (5 bases). The CDR3 is 15 residues long. Deletions cut 3 bases from V and 1 base from J, with 13 bases between. CDR1 and CDR2 from the germline V gene are SGDLS and YYNGEE. The CDR3 DNA reads as TGTGCCAGCAGCGCTACCGGGACGGATAACTATGGCTACACCTTC. It specifies CASSATGTDNYGYTF.

The chain employs TRBV14 and TRBJ2-1, with 10 bases aligning to TRBD2. Germline V lookup: CDR1 SGHDN, CDR2 FVKESK. The length of the CDR3 is 14 residues. The J segment lost 4 bases and the V segment lost 7 bases, leaving 4 bases of the junction unmatched. CDR3 bases: TGTGCCAGCACTCTAGCGGGGGTTTACAATGAGCAGTTCTTC. Translating gives CASTLAGVYNEQFF.

V is TRBV7-9 and J is TRBJ2-1, with D possibly TRBD2 on 6 matching bases. The V end lost 1 base, the J end lost 2 bases, and 12 bases lay between the germline ends. The CDR3 totals 16 residues. Germline CDR1 and CDR2: SEHNR and FQNEAQ (reference sequence). CDR3 loop: CASSLDGRAPYNEQFF. CDR3 nucleotide sequence: TGTGCCAGCAGCTTAGACGGGAGAGCCCCCTACAATGAGCAGTTCTTC.

The rearrangement uses TRBV19 and TRBJ1-2, with D perhaps matching TRBD1 (5 bases). The germline V gene has CDR1 LNHDA and CDR2 SQIVND (reference sequence). The V end was cut by 8 bases, the J end by 0 bases, with 16 bases between. The CDR3 covers 15 residues. The CDR3 DNA follows: TGTGCCAGTCATGATAAGGGGCGCGCTAACTATGGCTACACCTTC. Translated: CASHDKGRANYGYTF.

The rearrangement uses TRBV12-3 or TRBV12-4 and TRBJ2-5; 7 bases fit TRBD1. V was clipped by 6 bases and J by 11 bases; unmatched bases: 12. The CDR3 covers 13 residues. CDR3 residues: CASSPDRDPEQYF. DNA for the CDR3: TGTGCCAGCAGCCCCGACAGGGACCCGGAACAGTACTTC.